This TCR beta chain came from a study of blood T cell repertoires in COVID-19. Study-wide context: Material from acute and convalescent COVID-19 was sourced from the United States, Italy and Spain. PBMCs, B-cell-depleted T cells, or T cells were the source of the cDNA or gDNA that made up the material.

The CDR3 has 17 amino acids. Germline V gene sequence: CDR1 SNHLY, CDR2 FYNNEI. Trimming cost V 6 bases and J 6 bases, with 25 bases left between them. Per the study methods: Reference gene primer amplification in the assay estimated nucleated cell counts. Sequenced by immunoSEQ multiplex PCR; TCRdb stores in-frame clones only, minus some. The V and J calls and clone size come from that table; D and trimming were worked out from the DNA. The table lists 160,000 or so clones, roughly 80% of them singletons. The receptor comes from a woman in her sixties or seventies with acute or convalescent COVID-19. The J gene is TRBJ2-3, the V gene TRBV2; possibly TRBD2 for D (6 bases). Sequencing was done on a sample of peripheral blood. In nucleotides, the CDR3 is TGTGCCAGCAGCCCCGGGCGGGGTGGCCCCTCATGGGATACGCAGTATTTT. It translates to CASSPGRGGPSWDTQYF.